Given below is one T cell receptor beta chain in context. Its antigen is unknown. Unique molecular identifiers were built into the TCRbeta library. TCRdb redid the calling of the PCR reads with MiXCR, one entry per CDR3 protein. The sample carries about 510,000 distinct CDR3 sequences, more than 9.5% recorded once. The germline V and J ends were trimmed by 2 bases and 8 bases, with 15 bases remaining between them. Germline CDR1 is LGHNA and CDR2 is YSLEER. There are 15 residues in the CDR3. The data originate from a study of T-cell reconstitution after alpha-beta-depleted transplantation in children. General study findings and limits: T-cell counts and diversity at one year post-transplant came mainly from newly produced T cells. Roughly two months post-transplant, alpha-beta T cells reportedly originated from several hundred graft clones that had expanded. Recipient T cells and thymic progenitors that survived gave rise to the high TCRbeta diversity observed at day 60 in some patients.

The V gene is TRBV4-3, the J gene TRBJ1-4; a weak D match, TRBD1 (6 bases). This TCR was sampled from a female patient aged 2-15 years who had a stem cell transplant for aplastic anemia, so the T cells may come from the graft donor. The specimen comprised PBMCs, mostly from graft donor cells, sampled 180 days after TCRalphabeta/CD19-depleted stem cell transplant. The CDR3 bases are TGCGCCAGCAGCCAAAGGGGCACAGGGTTCGAAAAACTGTTTTTT. Translated, it gives CASSQRGTGFEKLFF.